This entry is about one T cell receptor beta chain. What it binds is not known. These data belong to a study of blood T cells in healthy people across ages. Drawing of peripheral blood yielded about 10 milliliters from each donor. The second PCR ran about 6 to 12 cycles with a sample-barcoded 5' primer and J-beta primers. Researchers report that each sample yielded at least 2.5 million CDR3-containing paired-end reads. TCRdb reprocessed the 5' RACE reads via MiXCR and lists one record per CDR3 protein. The sample has 780,000 or so distinct CDR3 sequences; about 55% are singletons. This CDR3 has 14 amino acids. Germline lookup yields CDR1 SGHNT and CDR2 YYREEE (reference sequence). V shed 2 bases, J shed 7 bases, and the junction held 4 bases outside the gene matches. Study conclusions and caveats: More naive CD4+ cells and higher diversity were found in long-lived than in aged donors.

The clonotype was recovered from an elderly man in good health. Sequencing was done on a sample of blood. This sequence joins TRBV5-4 and TRBJ2-4, with TRBD1 matching 9 bases. CDR3 DNA: TGTGCCAGCAGCTTACAGGGGGCAAATAACATTCAGTACTTC. Its protein product is CASSLQGANNIQYF.